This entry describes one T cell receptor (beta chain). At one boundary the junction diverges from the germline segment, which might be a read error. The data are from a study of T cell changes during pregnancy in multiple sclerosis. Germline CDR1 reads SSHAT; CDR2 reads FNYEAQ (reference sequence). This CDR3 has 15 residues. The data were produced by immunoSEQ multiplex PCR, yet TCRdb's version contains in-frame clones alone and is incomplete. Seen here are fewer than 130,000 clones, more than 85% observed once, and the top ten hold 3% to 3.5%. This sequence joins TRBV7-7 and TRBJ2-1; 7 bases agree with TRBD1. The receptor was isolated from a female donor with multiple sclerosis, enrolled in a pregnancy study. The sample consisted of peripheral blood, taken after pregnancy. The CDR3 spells CASSALTGSITEQFF. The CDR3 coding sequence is TGTGCTAGCAGCGCCCTGACAGGGAGTATTACTGAGCAGTTCTTC.